The source of this T cell receptor (beta chain) is a study of shared clonotypes between healthy human individuals. About the research overall: Per donor, three plates held CD4 naive cells, three held CD4 memory, two held CD8 naive and one held CD8 memory. Overall study results and limits: In having few donors, the study represented limited genetic and exposure-history diversity.

Both subsets, CD45RA+ naive and CD45RA-negative memory, were split from the CD4+ cells. As to this clone: Its antigen is unidentified.

CDR3 length: 16 amino acids. CDR1 is SGHRS and CDR2 is YFSETQ in the germline V gene. Trimming took off 4 bases at V and 0 bases at J, with 16 bases between the two ends. TCRdb's table, derived via immunoSEQ multiplex PCR, lists solely in-frame clones and lacks some. The sample includes 2 million to 2.5 million clones, just over 90% of them seen just once. This chain joins TRBV5-1 and TRBJ1-1; possibly TRBD1 for D (6 bases). The sample taken for sequencing was naive CD4+ T cells from PBMCs. The subset was: CD45RA+ positively selected. The receptor was derived from a man aged 18-30 years in good health. Some clones in this sample may be carry-over from other donors' samples. For the CDR3, the DNA is TGCGCCAGCAGCCCAGGGGACTCTACCGTGAACACTGAAGCTTTCTTT. This gives the protein CASSPGDSTVNTEAFF. Using reference TRBV5-1 and TRBJ1-1 for the parts outside the CDR3, the full variable domain is KAGVTQTPRYLIKTRGQQVTLSCSPISGHRSVSWYQQTPGQGLQFLFEYFSETQRNKGNFPGRFSGRQFSNSRSEMNVSTLELGDSALYLCASSPGDSTVNTEAFFGQGTRLTVV.